This T cell receptor beta chain was sequenced in a study of T-cell reconstitution after alpha-beta-depleted transplantation in children. Germline V gene sequence: CDR1 LGHDT, CDR2 YNNKEL (reference sequence). Deletions cut 4 bases from V and 8 bases from J, with 24 bases between. This CDR3 has 17 amino acids. The TCRbeta library incorporated unique molecular identifiers. MiXCR, applied by TCRdb to the PCR reads, yields one record per CDR3 protein. The profile shows about 290,000 distinct CDR3 sequences, over 7% of them singletons. Study-level points and caveats: T-cell counts and diversity were attributed mostly to newly produced T cells one year after transplant. There were reportedly several hundred expanded graft clones from which alpha-beta T cells came about two months after transplant. At day 60, the high TCRbeta diversity found in some patients originated from recipient T cells and thymic progenitors that had survived.

There are many counts of this clonotype. No antigen is known for it. This sequence joins TRBV3-1 and TRBJ2-1; no definite D call. The specimen comprised peripheral blood, sampled 360 days after TCRalphabeta/CD19-depleted stem cell transplant. This TCR was sampled from a female patient aged 2-9 years who had a stem cell transplant for Fanconi anemia, so the T cells may come from the graft donor. The DNA for the CDR3 is TGTGCCAGCAGCCTCGCCCCTTGGAAAATTGGAGACGATGAGCAGTTCTTC. Encoded protein: CASSLAPWKIGDDEQFF.